This TCR beta chain appears in the sequencing data of a study of PD-1 blockade in classical Hodgkin lymphoma (dated by TCRdb to 2020 to 2022). For context, the study as a whole: A peripheral blood immune signature of response to PD-1 blockade in classical Hodgkin lymphoma was defined using TCR beta sequencing and CyTOF.

The paper as a whole reports these results and caveats: Newly diagnosed patients were reported to have lower baseline TCR diversity than healthy donors, and relapsed/refractory patients were reported to have lower baseline TCR diversity still. The study was restricted to a single clinical trial cohort, and the causes of repertoire differences, possibly disease activity or prior therapy, were left undefined.

The time point label here, explained by the study, means: newly diagnosed, previously untreated cHL patient sample. CD4+ T cells were purified from thawed PBMCs by magnetic negative selection with a Miltenyi CD4+ T cell isolation kit. To serve as a comparison group for the relapsed/refractory trial patients, PBMCs were sequenced from patients with newly diagnosed, previously untreated classical Hodgkin lymphoma. Peripheral blood was collected in 8 mL Vacutainer Cell Preparation Tubes, from which PBMCs were isolated by centrifugation and then cryopreserved. Purified CD4+ and CD8+ fractions were prepared only for cases with an additional available PBMC sample. Magnetically labelled cells were depleted on LS columns in a quadroMACS separator, and the flow-through was collected as the purified fraction. Details on this clone: Its target antigen remains unknown. One base away there is no much larger clone; base qualities are not given.

Genomic DNA was extracted with the Qiagen DNeasy kit from unsorted PBMCs and from negatively selected CD4+ and CD8+ fractions. Using primers that anneal to V and J segments, immunoSEQ multiplex PCR amplified the TCR beta CDR3 regions. A synthetic immune receptor repertoire was used to minimize amplification bias, and any residual bias was removed computationally once sequencing was done. The published analysis was carried out like this. Custom Python scripts were used to quantify repertoire diversity as the Shannon entropy index. Unsorted, CD4+ and CD8+ repertoires were analyzed separately, except for combined analyses in which CD4+ and CD8+ sequences were merged in silico. Entries here come from immuneACCESS through TCRdb and include only in-frame sequences with V and J called. Some clones fail to appear in such tables; in the studies checked, an unresolved V gene covers under half of the shortfall, and the cause of the remainder is unknown. V, J and clone size are those of that table, while D and trimming were read from the DNA. The sample profile shows 20,000 to 25,000 clones; 89% of them were found once. Around 0.25% of the sample is taken by the ten largest.

V gives up 5 bases and J gives up 1 base, and the segment between their germline ends measures 11 bases. Including the terminal cysteine and phenylalanine, the CDR3 comprises 14 residues. This entry keeps only the CDR3 DNA: 42 bases, framed from base 1. Sequences SGHAT (CDR1) and FQNNGV (CDR2) are obtained from the germline V gene. The sequenced sample consisted of CD4+ T cells from blood. The clonotype comes from a human donor with classical Hodgkin lymphoma. Recombination joined TRBV11-2 with TRBJ1-1; the D gene is perhaps TRBD1, on 5 matching bases. CDR3 sequence: CASSLGTANTEAFF. The DNA is as follows: TGTGCCAGCAGCCTAGGGACGGCGAACACTGAAGCTTTCTTT.